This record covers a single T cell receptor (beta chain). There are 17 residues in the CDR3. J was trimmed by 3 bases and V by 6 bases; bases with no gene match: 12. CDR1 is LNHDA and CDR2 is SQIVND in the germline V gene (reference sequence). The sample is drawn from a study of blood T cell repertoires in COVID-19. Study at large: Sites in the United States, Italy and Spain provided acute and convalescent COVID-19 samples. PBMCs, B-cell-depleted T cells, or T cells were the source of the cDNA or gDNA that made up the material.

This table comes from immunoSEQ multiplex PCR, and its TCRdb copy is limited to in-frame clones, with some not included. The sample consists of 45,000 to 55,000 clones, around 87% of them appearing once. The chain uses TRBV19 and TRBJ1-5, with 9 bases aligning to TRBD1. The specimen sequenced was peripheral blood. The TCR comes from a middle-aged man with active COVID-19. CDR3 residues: CASSKGTGSGDNQPQHF. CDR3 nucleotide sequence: TGTGCCAGTAGCAAAGGGACAGGGTCAGGGGACAATCAGCCCCAGCATTTT.